The 4 T cell receptor beta chains listed next were all sequenced from one sample in a study of Ad26.COV2.S vaccination and SARS-CoV-2 variants. The method was immunoSEQ multiplex PCR; TCRdb's version includes in-frame clones alone and lacks a portion of them. In the table there are about 370,000 clones, approximately 91% of which are singletons. The treatment here: around 19 received Ad26.COV2.S at low or high dose, single or two shots; a few received placebo; per-sample allocation not given. The samples were gathered on day 63 after the first injection of vaccine or placebo. The sample consisted of peripheral blood, taken in a trial of Ad26.COV2.S vaccine versus placebo. The source of these receptors is a person between 18 and 65 years old who received the Ad26.COV2.S COVID-19 vaccine or a placebo.

The chain couples TRBV4-1 to TRBJ2-5, with D unclear. The germline CDR1 and CDR2 sequences are MGHRA and YSYEKL. The CDR3 loop spans 12 amino acids. V gave up 0 bases and J gave up 7 bases, with 6 bases separating them. This CDR3 reads CASSQDGATQYF. DNA for the CDR3: TGCGCCAGCAGCCAAGATGGTGCGACCCAGTACTTC.

The chain couples TRBV7-8 to TRBJ2-7; TRBD1 matches 7 bases. This CDR3 has 16 residues. The junction had 10 bases not matched to a gene; V was cut back by 1 base and J by 4 bases. Germline V gene sequence: CDR1 SGHVS, CDR2 FQNEAQ. CDR3 bases: TGTGCCAGCAGCTTAGGCCCTGGAGGACAGGCTTACGAGCAGTACTTC. Translated: CASSLGPGGQAYEQYF.

This chain links TRBV4-3 with TRBJ2-7; D remains unclear. The germline V and J ends were trimmed by 5 bases and 3 bases, with 17 bases remaining between them. The CDR3 has 15 residues. The germline gives CDR1 LGHNA, CDR2 YSLEER. CDR3 in DNA: TGCGCCAGCAGCGTTCGGTGGCTAGATGACTACGAGCAGTACTTC. It yields the protein CASSVRWLDDYEQYF.

To note about this clone: The limits of the CDR3 on the DNA are not certain, so only TCRdb's listed CDR3 is given. The chain links TRBV11-2 to TRBJ2-2; TRBD2 was called by the table and not checked on the DNA. The germline CDR1 and CDR2 sequences are SGHAT and FQNNGV. The CDR3 region is 17 residues in length, termini included. CDR3 residues: CASSLASGSRRAGELFF.